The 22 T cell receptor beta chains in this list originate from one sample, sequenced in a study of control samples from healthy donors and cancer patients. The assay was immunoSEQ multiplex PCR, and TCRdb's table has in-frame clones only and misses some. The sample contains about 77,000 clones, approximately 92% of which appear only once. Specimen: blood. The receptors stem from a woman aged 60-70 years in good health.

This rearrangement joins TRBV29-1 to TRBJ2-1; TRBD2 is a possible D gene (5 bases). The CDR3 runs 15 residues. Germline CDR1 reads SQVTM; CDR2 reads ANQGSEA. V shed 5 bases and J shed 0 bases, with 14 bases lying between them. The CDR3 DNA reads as TGCAGCGTTTTGTCAGGACTTAGCTCCTACAATGAGCAGTTCTTC. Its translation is CSVLSGLSSYNEQFF.

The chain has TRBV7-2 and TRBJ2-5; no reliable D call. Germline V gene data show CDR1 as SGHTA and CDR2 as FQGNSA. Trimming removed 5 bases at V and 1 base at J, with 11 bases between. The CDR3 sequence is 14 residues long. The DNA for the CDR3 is TGTGCCAGCAGCCGCAGACATTCCCAAGAGACCCAGTACTTC. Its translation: CASSRRHSQETQYF.

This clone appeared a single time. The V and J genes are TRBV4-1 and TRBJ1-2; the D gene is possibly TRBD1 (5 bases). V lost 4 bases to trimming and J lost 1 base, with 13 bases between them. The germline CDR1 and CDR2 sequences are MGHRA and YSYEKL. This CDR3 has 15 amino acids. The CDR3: CASSRLGDGNYGYTF. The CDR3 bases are TGCGCCAGCAGCCGCCTTGGGGACGGTAACTATGGCTACACCTTC.

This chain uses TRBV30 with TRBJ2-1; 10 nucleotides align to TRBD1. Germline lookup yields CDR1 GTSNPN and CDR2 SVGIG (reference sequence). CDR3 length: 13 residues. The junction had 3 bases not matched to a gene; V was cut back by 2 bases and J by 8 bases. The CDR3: CAWSPGTGDEQFF. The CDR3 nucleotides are TGTGCCTGGAGTCCGGGGACAGGGGATGAGCAGTTCTTC.

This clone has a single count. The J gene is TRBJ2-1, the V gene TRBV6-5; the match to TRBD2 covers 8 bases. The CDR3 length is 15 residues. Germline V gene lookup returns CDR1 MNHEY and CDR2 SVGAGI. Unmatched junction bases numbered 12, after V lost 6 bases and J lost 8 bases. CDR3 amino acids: CASSRTGTRIYEQFF. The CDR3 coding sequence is TGTGCCAGCAGCCGAACCGGGACTAGGATTTATGAGCAGTTCTTC.

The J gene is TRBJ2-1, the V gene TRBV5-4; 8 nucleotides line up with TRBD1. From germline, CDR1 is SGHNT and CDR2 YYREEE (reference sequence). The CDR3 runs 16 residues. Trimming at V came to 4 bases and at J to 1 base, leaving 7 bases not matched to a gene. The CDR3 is CASSTGTGWSYNEQFF. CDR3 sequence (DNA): TGTGCCAGCAGCACTGGGACAGGATGGTCCTACAATGAGCAGTTCTTC.

For the CDR3, the DNA is TGTGCCAGCAGTTTGGGGCAGGGAATAGGTCAGCCCCAGCATTTT. This codes for CASSLGQGIGQPQHF. The V and J genes are TRBV28 and TRBJ1-5, with D possibly being TRBD1 (5 bases). The germline V gene has CDR1 MDHEN and CDR2 SYDVKM. V lost 3 bases to trimming and J lost 6 bases, with 15 bases between them. The CDR3 runs 15 residues.

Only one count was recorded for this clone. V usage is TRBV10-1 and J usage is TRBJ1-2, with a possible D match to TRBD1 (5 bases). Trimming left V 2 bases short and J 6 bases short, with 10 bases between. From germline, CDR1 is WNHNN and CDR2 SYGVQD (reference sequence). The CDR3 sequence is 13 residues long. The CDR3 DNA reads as TGCGCCAGCAGTGAGAGCTGGGGGAATGGCTACACCTTC. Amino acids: CASSESWGNGYTF.

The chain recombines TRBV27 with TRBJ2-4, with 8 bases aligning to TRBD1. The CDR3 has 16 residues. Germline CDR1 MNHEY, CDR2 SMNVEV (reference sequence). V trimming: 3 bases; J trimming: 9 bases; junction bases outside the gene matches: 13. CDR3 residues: CASSFGTGSFESIQYF. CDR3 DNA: TGTGCCAGCAGTTTCGGGACAGGATCTTTCGAATCCATTCAGTACTTC.

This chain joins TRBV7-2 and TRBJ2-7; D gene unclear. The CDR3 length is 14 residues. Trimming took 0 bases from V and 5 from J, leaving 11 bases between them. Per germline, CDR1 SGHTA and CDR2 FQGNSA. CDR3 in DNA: TGTGCCAGCAGCTTAGCTCGGCTGAGTGACGAGCAGTACTTC. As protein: CASSLARLSDEQYF.

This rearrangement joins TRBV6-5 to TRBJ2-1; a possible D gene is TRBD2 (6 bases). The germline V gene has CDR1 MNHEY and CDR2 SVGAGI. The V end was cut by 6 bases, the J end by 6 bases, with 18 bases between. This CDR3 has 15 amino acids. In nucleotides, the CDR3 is TGTGCCAGCAGGCCACCCTACGGGGGTGCCAATGAGCAGTTCTTC. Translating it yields CASRPPYGGANEQFF.

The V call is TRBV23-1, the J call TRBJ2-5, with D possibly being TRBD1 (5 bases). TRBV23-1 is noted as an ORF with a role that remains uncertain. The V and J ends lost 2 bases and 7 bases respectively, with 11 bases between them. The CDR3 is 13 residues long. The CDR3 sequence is CASSQSRGSTQYF. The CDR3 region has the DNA TGCGCCAGCAGTCAAAGTAGGGGATCGACCCAGTACTTC.

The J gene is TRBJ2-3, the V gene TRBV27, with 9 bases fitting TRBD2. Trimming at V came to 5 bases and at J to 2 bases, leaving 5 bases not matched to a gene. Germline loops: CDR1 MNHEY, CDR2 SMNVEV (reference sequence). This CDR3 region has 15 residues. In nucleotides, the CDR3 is TGTGCCAGCAGTGCCCTAGCGGGGTACACAGATACGCAGTATTTT. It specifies CASSALAGYTDTQYF.

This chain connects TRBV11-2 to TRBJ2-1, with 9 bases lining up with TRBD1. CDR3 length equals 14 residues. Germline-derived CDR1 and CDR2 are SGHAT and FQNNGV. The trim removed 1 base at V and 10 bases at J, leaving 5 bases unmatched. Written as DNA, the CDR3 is TGTGCCAGCAGCTTAGCCGGGACAGGGCGAGAGCAGTTCTTC. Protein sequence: CASSLAGTGREQFF. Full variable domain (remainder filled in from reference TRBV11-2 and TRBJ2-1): EAGVAQSPRYKIIEKRQSVAFWCNPISGHATLYWYQQILGQGPKLLIQFQNNGVVDDSQLPKDRFSAERLKGVDSTLKIQPAKLEDSAVYLCASSLAGTGREQFFGPGTRLTVL.

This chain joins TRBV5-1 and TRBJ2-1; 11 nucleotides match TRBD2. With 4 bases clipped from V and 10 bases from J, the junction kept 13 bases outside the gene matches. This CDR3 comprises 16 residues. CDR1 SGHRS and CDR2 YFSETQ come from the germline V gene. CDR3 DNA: TGCGCCAGCAGCCCCGCAGGAACTAGCGGGGGAAGGGAGCAGTTCTTC. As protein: CASSPAGTSGGREQFF.

CDR3 sequence reads: CASSVQGGTGELFF. The CDR3, as DNA: TGTGCCAGCAGCGTTCAGGGGGGCACCGGGGAGCTGTTTTTT. The chain links TRBV7-3 to TRBJ2-2; tentative D call: TRBD1 (7 bases). The germline V gene has CDR1 SGHTA and CDR2 FQGTGA. Deletions cut 5 bases from V and 4 bases from J, with 11 bases between. The CDR3 consists of 14 residues.

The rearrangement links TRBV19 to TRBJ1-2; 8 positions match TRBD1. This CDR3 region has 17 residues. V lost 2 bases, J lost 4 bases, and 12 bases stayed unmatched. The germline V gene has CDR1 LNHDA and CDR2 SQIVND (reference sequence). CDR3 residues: CASSIKLPGQVSYGYTF. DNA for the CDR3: TGTGCCAGTAGTATAAAATTGCCGGGACAGGTTTCCTATGGCTACACCTTC.

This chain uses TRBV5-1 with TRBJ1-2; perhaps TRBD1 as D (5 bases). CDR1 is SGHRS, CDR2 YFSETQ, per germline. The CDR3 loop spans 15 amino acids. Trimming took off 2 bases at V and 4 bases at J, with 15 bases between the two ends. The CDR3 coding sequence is TGCGCCAGCAGCTTAGGGACGGGAAATTCCTATGGCTACACCTTC. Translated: CASSLGTGNSYGYTF.

CDR3 sequence: CAIGADREGYTF. DNA for the CDR3: TGTGCCATCGGGGCGGACAGGGAGGGCTACACCTTC. The chain is built from TRBV10-3 and TRBJ1-2; 8 positions agree with TRBD1. This CDR3 region has 12 residues. Germline CDR1 reads ENHRY; CDR2 reads SYGVKD. V lost 8 bases to trimming and J lost 8 bases; unmatched junction nucleotides: 7.

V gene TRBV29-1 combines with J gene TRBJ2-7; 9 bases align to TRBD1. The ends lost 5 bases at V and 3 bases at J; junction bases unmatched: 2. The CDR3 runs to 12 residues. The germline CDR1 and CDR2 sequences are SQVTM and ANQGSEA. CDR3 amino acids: CSVRDRDYEQYF. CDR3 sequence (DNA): TGCAGCGTTCGGGACAGGGACTACGAGCAGTACTTC.

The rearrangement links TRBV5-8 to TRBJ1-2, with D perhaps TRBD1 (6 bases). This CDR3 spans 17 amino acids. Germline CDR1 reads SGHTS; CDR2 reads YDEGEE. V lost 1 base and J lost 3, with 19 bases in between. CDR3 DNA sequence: TGTGCCAGCAGCTTGATTTTCTCCGGGACAAAAGACTATGGCTACACCTTC. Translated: CASSLIFSGTKDYGYTF.

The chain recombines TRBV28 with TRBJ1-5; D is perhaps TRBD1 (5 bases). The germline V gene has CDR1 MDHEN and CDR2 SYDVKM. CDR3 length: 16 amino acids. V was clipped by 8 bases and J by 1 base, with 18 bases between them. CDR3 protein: CASGWDGGGSNQPQHF. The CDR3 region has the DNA TGTGCCAGCGGTTGGGACGGGGGAGGAAGCAATCAGCCCCAGCATTTT.